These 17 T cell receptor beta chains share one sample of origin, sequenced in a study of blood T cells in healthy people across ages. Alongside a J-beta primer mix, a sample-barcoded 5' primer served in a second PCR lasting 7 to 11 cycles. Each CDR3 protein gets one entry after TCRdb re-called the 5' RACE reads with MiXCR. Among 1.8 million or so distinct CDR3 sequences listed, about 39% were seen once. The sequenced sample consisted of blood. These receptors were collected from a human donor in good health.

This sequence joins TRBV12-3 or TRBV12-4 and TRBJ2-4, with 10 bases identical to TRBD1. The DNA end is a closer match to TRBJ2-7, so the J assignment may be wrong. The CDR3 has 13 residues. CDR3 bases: TGTGCCAGCAAGGGGACAGGGGTTGACGAGCAGTACTTC. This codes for CASKGTGVDEQYF.

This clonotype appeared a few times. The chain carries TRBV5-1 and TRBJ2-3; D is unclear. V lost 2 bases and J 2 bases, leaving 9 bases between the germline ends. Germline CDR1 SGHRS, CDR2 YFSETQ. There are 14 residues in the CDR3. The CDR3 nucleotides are TGCGCCAGCAGCTTTATCCCCCTCACAGATACGCAGTATTTT. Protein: CASSFIPLTDTQYF.

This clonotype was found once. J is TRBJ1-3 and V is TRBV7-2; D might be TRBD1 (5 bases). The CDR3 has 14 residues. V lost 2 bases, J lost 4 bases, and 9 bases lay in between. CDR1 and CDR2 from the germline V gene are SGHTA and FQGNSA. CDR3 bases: TGTGCCAGCAGCTTAATAGCAGGGGGAAACACCATATATTTT. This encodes CASSLIAGGNTIYF.

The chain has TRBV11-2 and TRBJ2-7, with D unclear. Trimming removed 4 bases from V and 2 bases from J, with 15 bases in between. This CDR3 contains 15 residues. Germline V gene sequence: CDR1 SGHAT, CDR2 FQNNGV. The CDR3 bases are TGTGCCAGCAGCTCGCCCCTTGGGTTCCCCTACGAGCAGTACTTC. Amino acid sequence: CASSSPLGFPYEQYF.

CDR3 in DNA: TGCAGCGTTGAGACAGCTCCGCTCTATGGCTACACCTTC. As protein: CSVETAPLYGYTF. This chain joins TRBV29-1 and TRBJ1-2, with D tentatively TRBD1 (5 bases). The V gene's germline CDR1 is SQVTM and CDR2 ANQGSEA. V shed 3 bases and J shed 4 bases, with 12 bases lying between them. The CDR3 runs to 13 residues.

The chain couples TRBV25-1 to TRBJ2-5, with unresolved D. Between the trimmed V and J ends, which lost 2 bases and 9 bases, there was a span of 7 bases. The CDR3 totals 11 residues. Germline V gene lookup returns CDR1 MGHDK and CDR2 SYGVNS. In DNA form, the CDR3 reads TGTGCCAGCAGTGAAACGGTATCCCAGTACTTC. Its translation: CASSETVSQYF.

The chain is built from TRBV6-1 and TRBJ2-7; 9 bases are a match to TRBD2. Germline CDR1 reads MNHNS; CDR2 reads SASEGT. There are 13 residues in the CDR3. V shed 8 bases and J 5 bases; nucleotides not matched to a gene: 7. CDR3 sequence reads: CASGLAGLNEQYF. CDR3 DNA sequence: TGTGCCAGCGGTCTAGCGGGGTTGAACGAGCAGTACTTC.

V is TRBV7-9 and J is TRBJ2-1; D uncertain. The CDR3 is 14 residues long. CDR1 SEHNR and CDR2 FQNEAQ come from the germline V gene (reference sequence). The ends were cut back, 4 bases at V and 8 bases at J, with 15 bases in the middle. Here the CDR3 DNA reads TGTGCCAGCAGCTCGGACGCTCTATGGCATGAGCAGTTCTTC. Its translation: CASSSDALWHEQFF.

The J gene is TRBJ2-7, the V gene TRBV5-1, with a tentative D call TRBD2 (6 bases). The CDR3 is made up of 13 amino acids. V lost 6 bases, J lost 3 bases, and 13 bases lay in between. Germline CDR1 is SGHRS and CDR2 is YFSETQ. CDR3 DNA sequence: TGCGCCAGCAAGGAGGGAAGCGGCTACGAGCAGTACTTC. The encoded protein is CASKEGSGYEQYF.

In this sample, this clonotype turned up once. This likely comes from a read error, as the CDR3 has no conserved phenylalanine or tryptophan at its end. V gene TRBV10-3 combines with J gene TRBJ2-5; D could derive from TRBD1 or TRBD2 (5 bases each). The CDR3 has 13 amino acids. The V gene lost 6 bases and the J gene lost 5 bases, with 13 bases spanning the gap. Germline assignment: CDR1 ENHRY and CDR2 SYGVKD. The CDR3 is CAIRDGAGETQYL. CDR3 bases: TGTGCCATCAGGGACGGGGCTGGGGAGACCCAGTACCTC.

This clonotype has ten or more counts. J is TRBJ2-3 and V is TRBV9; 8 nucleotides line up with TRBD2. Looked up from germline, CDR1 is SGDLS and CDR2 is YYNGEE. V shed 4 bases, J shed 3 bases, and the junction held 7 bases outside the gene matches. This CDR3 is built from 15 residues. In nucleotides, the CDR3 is TGTGCCAGCAGCCTCCTAGCGGGTACTACAGATACGCAGTATTTT. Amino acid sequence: CASSLLAGTTDTQYF.

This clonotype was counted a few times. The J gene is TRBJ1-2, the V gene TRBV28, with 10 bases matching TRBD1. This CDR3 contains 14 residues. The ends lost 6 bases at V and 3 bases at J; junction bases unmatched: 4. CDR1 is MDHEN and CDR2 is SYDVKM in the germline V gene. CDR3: CASRGTGEDYGYTF. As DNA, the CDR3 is TGTGCCAGCAGGGGGACAGGGGAGGACTATGGCTACACCTTC.

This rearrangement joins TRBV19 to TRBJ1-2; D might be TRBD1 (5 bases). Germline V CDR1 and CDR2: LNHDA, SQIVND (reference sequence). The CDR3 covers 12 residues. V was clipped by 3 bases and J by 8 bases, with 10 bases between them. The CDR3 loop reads CASSMEGRGYTF. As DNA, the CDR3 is TGTGCCAGTAGTATGGAGGGGAGAGGCTACACCTTC.

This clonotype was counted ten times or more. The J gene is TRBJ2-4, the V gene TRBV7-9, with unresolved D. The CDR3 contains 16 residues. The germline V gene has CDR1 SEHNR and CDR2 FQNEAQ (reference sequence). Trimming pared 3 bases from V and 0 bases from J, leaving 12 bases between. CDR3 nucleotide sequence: TGTGCCAGCAGCTTCCCGCAAGATCTAGCCAAAAACATTCAGTACTTC. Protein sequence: CASSFPQDLAKNIQYF.

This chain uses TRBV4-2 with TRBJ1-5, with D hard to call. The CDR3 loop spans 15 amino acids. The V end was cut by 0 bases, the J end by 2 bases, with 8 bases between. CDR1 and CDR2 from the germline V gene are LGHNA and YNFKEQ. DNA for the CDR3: TGTGCCAGCAGCCAAGATTCGGGCGGCAATCAGCCCCAGCATTTT. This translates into CASSQDSGGNQPQHF.

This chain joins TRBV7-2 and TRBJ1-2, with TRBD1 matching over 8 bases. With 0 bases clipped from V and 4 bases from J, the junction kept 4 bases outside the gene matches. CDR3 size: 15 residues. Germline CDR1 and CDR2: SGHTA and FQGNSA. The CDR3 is CASSLAQGVGYGYTF. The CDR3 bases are TGTGCCAGCAGCTTAGCACAGGGGGTAGGCTATGGCTACACCTTC. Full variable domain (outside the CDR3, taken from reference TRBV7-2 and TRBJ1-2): GAGVSQSPSNKVTEKGKDVELRCDPISGHTALYWYRQSLGQGLEFLIYFQGNSAPDKSGLPSDRFSAERTGGSVSTLTIQRTQQEDSAVYLCASSLAQGVGYGYTFGSGTRLTVV.

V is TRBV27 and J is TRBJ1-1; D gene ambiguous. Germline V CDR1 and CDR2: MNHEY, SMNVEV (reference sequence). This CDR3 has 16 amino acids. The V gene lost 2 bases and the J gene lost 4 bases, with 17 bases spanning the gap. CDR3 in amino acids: CASSLKARAGTTEAFF. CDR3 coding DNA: TGTGCCAGCAGTTTAAAGGCCCGCGCAGGTACCACTGAAGCTTTCTTT.